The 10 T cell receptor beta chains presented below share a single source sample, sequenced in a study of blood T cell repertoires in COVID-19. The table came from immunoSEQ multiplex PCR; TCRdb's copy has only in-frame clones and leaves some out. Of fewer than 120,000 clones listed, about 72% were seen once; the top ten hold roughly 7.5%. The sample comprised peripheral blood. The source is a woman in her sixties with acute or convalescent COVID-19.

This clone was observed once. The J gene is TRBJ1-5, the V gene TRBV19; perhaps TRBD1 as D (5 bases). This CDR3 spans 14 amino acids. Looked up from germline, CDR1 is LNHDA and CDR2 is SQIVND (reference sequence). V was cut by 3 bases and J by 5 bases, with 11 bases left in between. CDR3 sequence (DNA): TGTGCCAGTAGTATCGGGACTAGGCATCAGCCCCAGCATTTT. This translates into CASSIGTRHQPQHF.

CDR3 protein: CAISRTGENTEAFF. CDR3 nucleotide sequence: TGTGCCATCAGTCGGACAGGGGAGAACACTGAAGCTTTCTTT. The chain has TRBV10-3 and TRBJ1-1; 9 nucleotides line up with TRBD1. Germline V gene data show CDR1 as ENHRY and CDR2 as SYGVKD. CDR3 size: 14 residues. V gave up 5 bases and J gave up 1 base; unmatched junction bases: 2.

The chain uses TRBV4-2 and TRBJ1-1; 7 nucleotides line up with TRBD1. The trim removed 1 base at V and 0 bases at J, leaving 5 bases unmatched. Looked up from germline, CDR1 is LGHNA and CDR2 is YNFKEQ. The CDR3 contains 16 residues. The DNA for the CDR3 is TGTGCCAGCAGCCAAGGGGGACAGATGATGAACACTGAAGCTTTCTTT. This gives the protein CASSQGGQMMNTEAFF.

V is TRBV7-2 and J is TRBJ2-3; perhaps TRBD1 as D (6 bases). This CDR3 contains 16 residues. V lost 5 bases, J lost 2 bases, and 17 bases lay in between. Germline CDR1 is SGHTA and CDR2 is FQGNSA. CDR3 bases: TGTGCCAGCAGCAAGACGACAGGAGCCCTCACAGATACGCAGTATTTT. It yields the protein CASSKTTGALTDTQYF. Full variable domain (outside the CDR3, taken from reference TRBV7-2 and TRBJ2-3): GAGVSQSPSNKVTEKGKDVELRCDPISGHTALYWYRQSLGQGLEFLIYFQGNSAPDKSGLPSDRFSAERTGGSVSTLTIQRTQQEDSAVYLCASSKTTGALTDTQYFGPGTRLTVL.

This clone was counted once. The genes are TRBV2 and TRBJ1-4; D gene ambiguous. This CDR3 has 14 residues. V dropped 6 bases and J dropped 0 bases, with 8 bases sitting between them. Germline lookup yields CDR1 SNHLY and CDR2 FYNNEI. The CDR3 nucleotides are TGTGCCAGCAGCCCTAGCCCAACTAATGAAAAACTGTTTTTT. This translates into CASSPSPTNEKLFF.

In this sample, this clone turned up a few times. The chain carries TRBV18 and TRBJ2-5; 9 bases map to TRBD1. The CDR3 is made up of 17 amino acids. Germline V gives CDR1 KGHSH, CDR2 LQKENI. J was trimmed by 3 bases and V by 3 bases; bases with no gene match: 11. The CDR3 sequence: CASSPPYMGQGKETQYF. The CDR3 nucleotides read TGTGCCAGCTCACCGCCGTATATGGGACAGGGCAAAGAGACCCAGTACTTC.

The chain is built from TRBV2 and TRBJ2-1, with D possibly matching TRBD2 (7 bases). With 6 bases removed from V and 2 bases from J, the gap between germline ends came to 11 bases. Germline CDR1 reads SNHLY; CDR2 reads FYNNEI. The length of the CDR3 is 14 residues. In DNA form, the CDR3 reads TGTGCCAGCAGGGGAGGGGGGGCCTACAATGAGCAGTTCTTC. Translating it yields CASRGGGAYNEQFF.

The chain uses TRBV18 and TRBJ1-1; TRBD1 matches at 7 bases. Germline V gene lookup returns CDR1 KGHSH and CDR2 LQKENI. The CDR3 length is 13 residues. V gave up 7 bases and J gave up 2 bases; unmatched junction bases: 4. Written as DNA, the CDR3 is TGTGCCAGCTGGGGACAGAGTAACACTGAAGCTTTCTTT. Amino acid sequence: CASWGQSNTEAFF.

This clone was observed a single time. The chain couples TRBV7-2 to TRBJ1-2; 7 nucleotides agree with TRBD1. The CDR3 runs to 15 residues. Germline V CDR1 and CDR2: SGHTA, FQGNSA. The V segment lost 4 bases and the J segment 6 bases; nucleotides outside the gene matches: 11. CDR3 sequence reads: CASSSRQGVIDGYTF. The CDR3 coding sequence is TGTGCCAGCAGCTCACGACAGGGAGTAATCGATGGCTACACCTTC.

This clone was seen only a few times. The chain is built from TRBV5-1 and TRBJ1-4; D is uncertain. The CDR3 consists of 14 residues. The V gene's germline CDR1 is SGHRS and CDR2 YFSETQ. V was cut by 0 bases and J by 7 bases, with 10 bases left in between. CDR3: CASSLGLLSEKLFF. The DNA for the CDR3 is TGCGCCAGCAGCTTGGGGCTGTTAAGTGAAAAACTGTTTTTT.